These 16 T cell receptor beta chains came from one sample sequenced in a study of human T cells and chemical hapten exposure. The time point: patch test 1, 2 weeks after DPC sensitization. As to treatment: therapeutic diphenylcyclopropenone sensitization with weekly scalp DPC. TCRdb independently ran MiXCR on the RACE reads; one entry per CDR3 protein. The table includes 300,000 to 450,000 distinct CDR3 sequences, approximately 4.4% detected once. This material consisted of whole blood, taken in connection with sensitization to the hapten diphenylcyclopropenone (DPC). These receptors were collected from a woman aged 45-65 years with alopecia areata. Some clones in this sample may be carry-over from other donors' samples.

In its sample, this clonotype was seen many times. V usage is TRBV28 and J usage is TRBJ1-6, with no clear D. The V gene's germline CDR1 is MDHEN and CDR2 SYDVKM. The CDR3 is 14 residues long. Trimming took off 7 bases at V and 6 bases at J, with 13 bases between the two ends. The CDR3 sequence is CASKVPIGNSPLHF. The CDR3 nucleotides read TGTGCCAGCAAGGTTCCTATCGGTAATTCACCCCTCCACTTT. Combining the CDR3 with reference TRBV28 and TRBJ1-6 gives the whole variable domain DVKVTQSSRYLVKRTGEKVFLECVQDMDHENMFWYRQDPGLGLRLIYFSYDVKMKEKGDIPEGYSVSREKKERFSLILESASTNQTSMYLCASKVPIGNSPLHFGNGTRLTVT.

The rearrangement uses TRBV6-4 and TRBJ2-3; tentatively, D is TRBD2 (5 bases). The V gene lost 3 bases and the J gene lost 4 bases, with 11 bases spanning the gap. Germline V gene sequence: CDR1 MRHNA, CDR2 SNTAGT. The CDR3 covers 14 residues. CDR3 residues: CASSEAGLADTQYF. CDR3 coding DNA: TGTGCCAGCAGTGAGGCGGGTCTGGCAGATACGCAGTATTTT.

Ten or more counts support this clonotype. The chain has TRBV12-3 or TRBV12-4 and TRBJ1-2, with TRBD1 matching over 8 bases. CDR3 length equals 15 residues. Trimming at V came to 5 bases and at J to 6 bases, leaving 11 bases not matched to a gene. CDR3 nucleotides: TGTGCCAGCAGTGAAAGCCCAGGGGGCGCAGATGGCTACACCTTC. It specifies CASSESPGGADGYTF.

This clonotype was seen at least ten times. This chain links TRBV28 with TRBJ2-1, with 8 positions matching TRBD1. J gave up 6 bases and V 3 bases, and 4 bases lay outside the gene matches. CDR3 size: 14 residues. The germline V gene has CDR1 MDHEN and CDR2 SYDVKM. The CDR3 sequence is CASSFLDRVNEQFF. In DNA, the CDR3 is TGTGCCAGCAGTTTCTTGGACAGGGTCAATGAGCAGTTCTTC.

The rearrangement links TRBV25-1 to TRBJ1-4; D is perhaps TRBD1 (6 bases). The length of the CDR3 is 15 residues. The germline V gene encodes CDR1 MGHDK and CDR2 SYGVNS. Trimming removed 3 bases at V and 3 bases at J, with 11 bases between. The CDR3 is CASSDPRGANEKLFF. In nucleotides, the CDR3 is TGTGCCAGCAGTGACCCCAGGGGAGCTAATGAAAAACTGTTTTTT.

This clonotype was counted ten times or more. V is TRBV21-1 and J is TRBJ2-3; the DNA was not used to check the table's D call, TRBD2. TRBV21-1 is noted as a pseudogene. The CDR3 runs 17 residues. DNA of the CDR3: TGTGCCAGCAGCAAAGATCTAGCGGGGGCCCTCACAGATACGCAGTATTTT. The encoded protein is CASSKDLAGALTDTQYF.

This clonotype showed up many times. This sequence joins TRBV11-2 and TRBJ1-2, with 8 bases matching TRBD1. This CDR3 has 17 amino acids. Germline loops: CDR1 SGHAT, CDR2 FQNNGV. The ends lost 3 bases at V and 5 bases at J; junction bases unmatched: 14. The CDR3 here is CASSFPPWTGSRYGYTF. Here the CDR3 DNA reads TGTGCCAGCAGCTTCCCCCCATGGACAGGGAGTCGGTATGGCTACACCTTC.

This clonotype was counted between two and nine times. The V and J genes are TRBV4-2 and TRBJ1-2; D is perhaps TRBD1 (6 bases). Trimming took off 2 bases at V and 2 bases at J, with 18 bases between the two ends. Germline V gene data show CDR1 as LGHNA and CDR2 as YNFKEQ. The CDR3 sequence is 17 residues long. The CDR3 nucleotides are TGTGCCAGCAGCCAAACCCCCGCAGGGGTTTTGAACTATGGCTACACCTTC. Protein product: CASSQTPAGVLNYGYTF.

This clonotype was seen at least ten times. The chain joins TRBV29-1 to TRBJ2-7; 7 bases are shared with TRBD1. Trimming cost V 5 bases and J 7 bases; bases outside gene matches: 8. Germline CDR1 and CDR2: SQVTM and ANQGSEA. CDR3 length: 12 residues. The CDR3 DNA reads as TGCAGCGTTCACAGGGGAAGTCGAGAGCAGTACTTC. This sequence encodes CSVHRGSREQYF.

This clonotype was counted between two and nine times. V gene TRBV2 combines with J gene TRBJ2-3; D uncertain. The CDR3 sequence is 13 residues long. CDR1 and CDR2 from the germline V gene are SNHLY and FYNNEI. V was trimmed by 7 bases and J by 5 bases, leaving 13 bases between them. The CDR3 spells CASNGQVRDTQYF. Here the CDR3 DNA reads TGTGCCAGCAACGGGCAGGTTCGAGATACGCAGTATTTT.

This clonotype came up many times. V is TRBV2 and J is TRBJ2-3; 9 positions agree with TRBD2. CDR3 size: 15 residues. From germline, CDR1 is SNHLY and CDR2 FYNNEI. The J segment lost 0 bases and the V segment lost 7 bases, leaving 5 bases of the junction unmatched. For the CDR3, the DNA is TGTGCCAGCAATCTCCTAGCGGGAAGCACAGATACGCAGTATTTT. Translated: CASNLLAGSTDTQYF. Using reference TRBV2 and TRBJ2-3 for the parts outside the CDR3, the full variable domain is EPEVTQTPSHQVTQMGQEVILRCVPISNHLYFYWYRQILGQKVEFLVSFYNNEISEKSEIFDDQFSVERPDGSNFTLKIRSTKLEDSAMYFCASNLLAGSTDTQYFGPGTRLTVL.

V and J are TRBV20-1 and TRBJ2-7; D uncertain. The CDR3 is 12 residues long. Trimming took 4 bases from V and 0 from J, leaving 7 bases between them. The germline V gene has CDR1 DFQATT and CDR2 SNEGSKA (reference sequence). CDR3 sequence: CSATLNSYEQYF. The CDR3, as DNA: TGCAGTGCTACTTTAAACTCCTACGAGCAGTACTTC.

This sequence joins TRBV9 and TRBJ2-7; 8 nucleotides align to TRBD1. Losses at the gene ends were 3 bases for V and 0 bases for J; bases not matched to a gene: 8. The V gene's germline CDR1 is SGDLS and CDR2 YYNGEE. The CDR3 runs 16 residues. CDR3 coding DNA: TGTGCCAGCAGCGCCCGGGACAGGCCTCGCTCCTACGAGCAGTACTTC. Translation: CASSARDRPRSYEQYF.

There are a few counts of this clonotype. The genes are TRBV7-9 and TRBJ1-4, with D uncertain. Germline V lookup: CDR1 SEHNR, CDR2 FQNEAQ (reference sequence). The CDR3 consists of 13 residues. Trimming shortened V by 4 bases and J by 7 bases, and 10 bases separated the two germline ends. CDR3 in DNA: TGTGCCAGCAGCTCCTCCCGGGGTGAAAAACTGTTTTTT. Translating gives CASSSSRGEKLFF.

The chain combines TRBV6-6 with TRBJ2-3, with 7 bases lining up with TRBD2. The CDR3 is 16 residues long. Germline CDR1 reads MNHNY; CDR2 reads SVGAGI (reference sequence). V trimming: 0 bases; J trimming: 0 bases; junction bases outside the gene matches: 3. The CDR3 here is CASSYSERGSTDTQYF. The DNA for the CDR3 is TGTGCCAGCAGTTACTCAGAGCGGGGTAGCACAGATACGCAGTATTTT.

V usage is TRBV14 and J usage is TRBJ1-2, with D unclear. The CDR3 has 15 residues. Per germline, CDR1 SGHDN and CDR2 FVKESK. The V end was cut by 2 bases, the J end by 5 bases, with 15 bases between. The CDR3 nucleotides read TGTGCCAGCAGCCAATCCAATTCGGCCCTTTATGGCTACACCTTC. The encoded protein is CASSQSNSALYGYTF.